Following are 9 T cell receptor beta chains from one sample sequenced in a study of blood T cell repertoires in COVID-19. Clones were sequenced by immunoSEQ multiplex PCR, and TCRdb holds only the in-frame ones, with some missing. The table includes about 120,000 clones, around three quarters detected once. The specimen sequenced was peripheral blood. Receptors originate from a man aged 35 to 55 with active or convalescent COVID-19.

V is TRBV6-5 and J is TRBJ1-4; a weak D match, TRBD1 (5 bases). The CDR3 runs 13 residues. In germline, CDR1 is MNHEY, CDR2 SVGAGI. V lost 7 bases and J lost 8, with 14 bases in between. The DNA for the CDR3 is TGTGCCAGCATGGTCCAGGGCGGAGAAAAACTGTTTTTT. Translation gives CASMVQGGEKLFF.

The rearrangement joins TRBV7-2 to TRBJ2-3, with a tentative D call TRBD1 (5 bases). The CDR3 runs 11 residues. V lost 5 bases to trimming and J lost 5 bases, with 5 bases between them. Looked up from germline, CDR1 is SGHTA and CDR2 is FQGNSA. The chain's CDR3 is CASSDRDTQYF. CDR3 DNA sequence: TGTGCCAGCAGCGACAGAGATACGCAGTATTTT.

The rearrangement joins TRBV3-1 (or the pseudogene TRBV3-2) to TRBJ1-3, with a tentative D call TRBD1 (6 bases). The V and J ends lost 0 bases and 6 bases respectively, with 18 bases between them. From germline, CDR1 is LGHDT and CDR2 YNNKEL (reference sequence). The CDR3 runs 17 residues. CDR3: CASSQDIGGSGVNTIYF. The CDR3 region has the DNA TGTGCCAGCAGCCAAGATATAGGGGGTTCGGGCGTAAACACCATATATTTT.

The V and J genes are TRBV9 and TRBJ2-3; 10 bases agree with TRBD1. The germline V gene has CDR1 SGDLS and CDR2 YYNGEE. Trimming took 3 bases from V and 8 from J; bases not matched to a gene: 12. The CDR3 is 16 residues long. The DNA for the CDR3 is TGTGCCAGCAGCGCGGTGCCGGGACAGGGGAAGGTTACGCAGTATTTT. This sequence encodes CASSAVPGQGKVTQYF.

The gene calls are TRBV5-1 and TRBJ2-1; 13 bases map to TRBD2. The CDR3 runs to 15 residues. V lost 5 bases to trimming and J lost 5 bases; unmatched junction nucleotides: 4. Germline V gene sequence: CDR1 SGHRS, CDR2 YFSETQ. The CDR3 loop is CASRPGTSGDNEQFF. In DNA, the CDR3 is TGCGCCAGCAGGCCCGGGACTAGCGGGGACAATGAGCAGTTCTTC.

The V gene is TRBV9, the J gene TRBJ1-3; D is perhaps TRBD1 (6 bases). With 0 bases removed from V and 8 bases from J, the gap between germline ends came to 9 bases. Germline V gene lookup returns CDR1 SGDLS and CDR2 YYNGEE. CDR3 length: 13 residues. The CDR3 coding sequence is TGTGCCAGCAGCGTAGGGACAGTAGACACCATATATTTT. This gives the protein CASSVGTVDTIYF. Based on the CDR3 plus reference TRBV9 and TRBJ1-3, the full variable domain is DSGVTQTPKHLITATGQRVTLRCSPRSGDLSVYWYQQSLDQGLQFLIQYYNGEERAKGNILERFSAQQFPDLHSELNLSSLELGDSALYFCASSVGTVDTIYFGEGSWLTVV.

V gene TRBV4-1 combines with J gene TRBJ2-1, with D possibly TRBD2 on 5 matching bases. This CDR3 contains 14 residues. Trimming pared 6 bases from V and 10 bases from J, leaving 19 bases between. Germline assignment: CDR1 MGHRA and CDR2 YSYEKL. This CDR3 reads CASSRAEWTGEQFF. CDR3 coding DNA: TGCGCCAGCAGTCGGGCCGAGTGGACGGGAGAGCAGTTCTTC.

In its sample, this clone was seen a few times. Other DNA variants within this sample encode the same CDR3. V gene TRBV30 combines with J gene TRBJ1-1; D ambiguous. Germline V CDR1 and CDR2: GTSNPN, SVGIG (reference sequence). The V gene lost 0 bases and the J gene lost 1 base, with 6 bases spanning the gap. The CDR3 sequence is 13 residues long. CDR3 in amino acids: CAWSVRGNTEAFF. DNA of the CDR3: TGTGCCTGGAGTGTACGCGGGAACACTGAAGCTTTCTTT.

This clone has just a few counts. The rearrangement joins TRBV9 to TRBJ1-1, with a weak D call TRBD1 (5 bases). V lost 4 bases and J 5 bases, leaving 21 bases between the germline ends. Per germline, CDR1 SGDLS and CDR2 YYNGEE. This CDR3 comprises 16 residues. The CDR3 here is CASSSPRWGVGTEAFF. As DNA, the CDR3 is TGTGCCAGCAGCTCCCCCCGTTGGGGCGTTGGAACTGAAGCTTTCTTT.